This T cell receptor (beta chain) was identified in a study of technical replicates of blood from a handful of donors. The repertoire was sequenced with immunoSEQ multiplex PCR; TCRdb's copy has only in-frame clones and lacks some. The sample has roughly 66,000 clones; roughly 86% are singletons. This CDR3 region has 13 residues. Trimming stripped 7 bases from V and 2 bases from J, with 11 bases between. Germline CDR1 and CDR2: MDHEN and SYDVKM. The source material was PBMCs. The sequence was collected from a human donor in good health. Some clones in this sample may be carry-over from other donors' samples. V and J are TRBV28 and TRBJ1-2, with D uncertain. The CDR3 reads CASMGGLNYGYTF. DNA of the CDR3: TGTGCCAGCATGGGAGGATTAAACTATGGCTACACCTTC.